The T cell receptor (beta chain) described here comes from a study of regulatory T cells in long-lasting Graves disease. Study-wide points: Whereas new patients shared 900 to 1,000 public clonotypes, persistent patients shared more, at approximately 2,700.

Documented time point: persistent/refractory GD, antithyroid drugs over 5 years with positive TRAb. The TCR library was made from RNA that had been extracted from PBMCs in TRIzol. Staff took roughly 9.1 milliliters of peripheral blood and put it into EDTA tubes. Construction of the TCR beta libraries employed iRepertoire HTBI primers in conjunction with Arm-PCR of CDR3 regions. TCRdb itself ran the multiplex PCR reads through MiXCR, one entry per CDR3 protein. The table records around 430,000 distinct CDR3 sequences, 20% to 25% of them present only once. A few counts support this clonotype. No antigen is known for it. Trimming left V 5 bases short and J 6 bases short, with 10 bases between. The germline V gene has CDR1 SGHTA and CDR2 FQGTGA. The CDR3 sequence is 13 residues long.

This receptor was taken from a female donor with Graves disease. The chain has TRBV7-3 and TRBJ2-2; no clear D. The source material was peripheral blood mononuclear cells (PBMCs), sampled when the disease was refractory, from a patient treated with antithyroid drugs. CDR3 coding DNA: TGTGCCAGCAGCCGCGCGGCGGCCGGGGAGCTGTTTTTT. Translating gives CASSRAAAGELFF.